This T cell receptor (beta chain) came from a study of T cells after posttransplantation cyclophosphamide. Study outcomes and limitations: After PTCy, TRB diversity resembled that of CNI/methotrexate controls.

With respect to this clone: Its matching antigen is unknown.

Germline V lookup: CDR1 MNHNY, CDR2 SVGAGI (reference sequence). The ends were cut back, 2 bases at V and 3 bases at J, with 8 bases in the middle. There are 15 residues in the CDR3. Busulfan-fludarabine conditioning, marrow transplant, and cyclophosphamide on days +3 and +4 were administered. TCRdb's table, derived via immunoSEQ multiplex PCR, lists solely in-frame clones and lacks some. The sample has some 17,000 clones, roughly 76% seen once. Material: CD8+ T cells sorted from PBMCs, obtained 1,700 to 2,000 days after a stem cell transplant with posttransplant cyclophosphamide. The chain joins TRBV6-6 to TRBJ1-6; D gene unclear. This clonotype was obtained from a female patient between 40 and 55 years old who received an allogeneic stem cell transplant from a related donor, was CMV-positive, and had no GVHD. The graft donor may be the source of some T cells. This chain's CDR3 is CASSYRGLYNSPLHF. CDR3 sequence (DNA): TGTGCCAGCAGTTACCGAGGCCTCTATAATTCACCCCTCCACTTT.